These 15 T cell receptor beta chains share one sample of origin, sequenced in a study of cytomegalovirus exposure and HLA in healthy donors. PCR primers comprised 60 Vbeta and 13 Jbeta primers. Here immunoSEQ multiplex PCR was the method, and the copy in TCRdb shows in-frame clones only, minus some. The table shows roughly 150,000 clones, with around 86% occurring only once. The sequenced material came from PBMCs. These receptors were taken from a male donor in good health and CMV-seronegative.

The J gene is TRBJ1-2, the V gene TRBV6-5, with a weak D call TRBD1 (6 bases). V lost 0 bases to trimming and J lost 2 bases, with 7 bases between them. Germline-derived CDR1 and CDR2 are MNHEY and SVGAGI. There are 14 residues in the CDR3. The DNA of the CDR3 is TGTGCCAGCAGTTACTCTGACAGGAACTATGGCTACACCTTC. Translation gives CASSYSDRNYGYTF.

This clone was seen only once. The rearrangement links TRBV10-3 to TRBJ1-1; D remains unclear. The CDR3 covers 15 residues. The V gene lost 0 bases and the J gene lost 6 bases, with 14 bases spanning the gap. Germline assignment: CDR1 ENHRY and CDR2 SYGVKD. The CDR3 sequence: CAISESWMGRSEAFF. The CDR3 bases are TGTGCCATCAGTGAGTCGTGGATGGGCCGATCTGAAGCTTTCTTT.

This sequence joins TRBV5-1 and TRBJ2-5; D remains ambiguous. V was trimmed by 0 bases and J by 7 bases, leaving 7 bases between them. CDR1 is SGHRS, CDR2 YFSETQ, per germline. The CDR3 is 12 residues long. CDR3 sequence: CASSLDPGTQYF. CDR3 in DNA: TGCGCCAGCAGCTTGGACCCAGGGACCCAGTACTTC.

The chain has TRBV5-6 and TRBJ1-2; the D is unclear. Trimming left V 2 bases short and J 4 bases short, with 9 bases between. The CDR3 extends over 13 amino acids. CDR1 is SGHDT and CDR2 is YYEEEE in the germline V gene. This CDR3 reads CASSLEQSYGYTF. The CDR3 DNA reads as TGTGCCAGCAGCTTAGAACAGAGCTATGGCTACACCTTC.

J is TRBJ1-5 and V is TRBV27; 9 bases are a match to TRBD1. The CDR3 has 16 amino acids. CDR1 and CDR2 from the germline V gene are MNHEY and SMNVEV (reference sequence). The trim removed 5 bases at V and 4 bases at J, leaving 9 bases unmatched. CDR3 bases: TGTGCCAGCAGTCAAGAGGGACAGGGACTAAATCAGCCCCAGCATTTT. Residues: CASSQEGQGLNQPQHF.

The gene calls are TRBV10-3 and TRBJ1-1; D uncertain. CDR1 is ENHRY, CDR2 SYGVKD, per germline. V was pared by 3 bases and J by 2 bases, with 7 bases between. The CDR3 loop spans 13 amino acids. The CDR3 region has the DNA TGTGCCATCAGTGACGGGAGAAACACTGAAGCTTTCTTT. Its protein is CAISDGRNTEAFF.

This rearrangement joins TRBV30 to TRBJ1-1, with D perhaps matching TRBD1 (5 bases). The CDR3 runs to 18 residues. V was pared by 2 bases and J by 1 base, with 23 bases between. The germline CDR1 and CDR2 sequences are GTSNPN and SVGIG (reference sequence). The CDR3 DNA reads as TGTGCCTGGAGTAGTCGCTTCGGTGTCGGGGGATCGAACACTGAAGCTTTCTTT. Amino acid sequence: CAWSSRFGVGGSNTEAFF. Complete variable domain (other parts from reference TRBV30 and TRBJ1-1): SQTIHQWPATLVQPVGSPLSLECTVEGTSNPNLYWYRQAAGRGLQLLFYSVGIGQISSEVPQNLSASRPQDRQFILSSKKLLLSDSGFYLCAWSSRFGVGGSNTEAFFGQGTRLTVV.

The chain carries TRBV6-5 and TRBJ1-5; TRBD1 might be the D (6 bases). V was trimmed by 4 bases and J by 4 bases, leaving 17 bases between them. The CDR3 totals 16 residues. Germline CDR1 and CDR2: MNHEY and SVGAGI. The chain's CDR3 is CASSWSRDTLNQPQHF. CDR3 DNA sequence: TGTGCCAGCAGTTGGAGCCGGGACACCTTAAATCAGCCCCAGCATTTT.

The chain combines TRBV6-5 with TRBJ2-1; D unresolved. This CDR3 is 14 amino acids long. The V gene's germline CDR1 is MNHEY and CDR2 SVGAGI. V lost 0 bases and J lost 9, with 12 bases in between. CDR3 coding DNA: TGTGCCAGCAGTTACTCGACTCTTACTTTTGAGCAGTTCTTC. Amino acids: CASSYSTLTFEQFF.

To note about this clone: Other DNA sequences in this specimen translate into the identical CDR3. Here the CDR3 DNA reads TGTGCTAGTGGTTTAGGACAGGTCTACAATGAGCAGTTCTTC. It yields the protein CASGLGQVYNEQFF. The chain uses TRBV12-5 and TRBJ2-1; TRBD1 matches 7 bases. From germline, CDR1 is LGHNT and CDR2 FRNRAP. CDR3 size: 14 residues. The trim removed 3 bases at V and 3 bases at J, leaving 2 bases unmatched.

The chain joins TRBV11-2 to TRBJ1-5; possible D gene TRBD1, 6 bases. There are 16 residues in the CDR3. Trimming took 5 bases from V and 1 from J, leaving 15 bases between them. The germline CDR1 and CDR2 sequences are SGHAT and FQNNGV. The chain's CDR3 is CASSDPTGGSNQPQHF. The CDR3 DNA is TGTGCCAGCAGCGATCCGACAGGTGGGAGCAATCAGCCCCAGCATTTT.

The chain uses TRBV5-6 and TRBJ2-3, with 11 bases lining up with TRBD2. The CDR3 contains 17 residues. Germline CDR1 and CDR2: SGHDT and YYEEEE. Trimming removed 3 bases from V and 0 bases from J; junction bases left unmatched: 6. The CDR3 region is CASSYSGTSGSTDTQYF. Written as DNA, the CDR3 is TGTGCCAGCAGCTACTCCGGGACTAGCGGTAGCACAGATACGCAGTATTTT.

V gene TRBV27 combines with J gene TRBJ2-5; no clear D. Per germline, CDR1 MNHEY and CDR2 SMNVEV (reference sequence). The CDR3 runs 10 residues. V lost 9 bases and J 1 base, leaving 3 bases between the germline ends. This CDR3 is CARRQETQYF. For the CDR3, the DNA is TGTGCCAGGCGCCAAGAGACCCAGTACTTC.

The table lists this clone with a count of one. This sequence joins TRBV5-1 and TRBJ1-6; 12 nucleotides line up with TRBD1. J was trimmed by 6 bases and V by 2 bases; bases with no gene match: 6. CDR3 length equals 17 residues. Germline V gene sequence: CDR1 SGHRS, CDR2 YFSETQ. CDR3 loop: CASSFLGTGGLNSPLHF. The CDR3 DNA is TGCGCCAGCAGCTTTCTCGGGACAGGGGGCCTTAATTCACCCCTCCACTTT.

CDR3 sequence: CASSQRPGGSPLHF. In DNA, the CDR3 is TGCGCCAGCAGCCAAAGGCCCGGAGGGTCACCCCTCCACTTT. V gene TRBV4-1 combines with J gene TRBJ1-6; unclear D gene. Trimming stripped 2 bases from V and 10 bases from J, with 12 bases between. Germline lookup yields CDR1 MGHRA and CDR2 YSYEKL. The CDR3 extends over 14 amino acids.